These T cell receptor beta chains were read from a single sample in a study of spatial heterogeneity in lung cancer. TCRdb fed the 5' RACE reads into MiXCR, producing one record per CDR3 protein. The table records more than 25,000 distinct CDR3 sequences, around 6.5% of them present only once. The sequencing used lung tumor tissue, collected at surgery. These receptors came from a male donor with early-stage non-small cell lung cancer. Each CDR3 is given without its conserved first and last residue. Fields, in order: J gene, V gene, CDR3 protein.

>TRBJ1-3|TRBV6-5
ASSRGSTGSGNTIY
>TRBJ2-2|TRBV4-3
ASSLNRASTGELF
>TRBJ2-5|TRBV5-6
ASSLVRSGAQY
>TRBJ1-6|TRBV10-2
ASSEANNSPLH
>TRBJ2-2|TRBV5-4
ASSPRGTTNTGELF
>TRBJ2-7|TRBV6-2/TRBV6-3
ASSTEGIILFSYEQY
>TRBJ2-7|TRBV10-3
AISSTAYEQY
>TRBJ1-1|TRBV7-2
ASSSRSGDTEAF
>TRBJ2-3|TRBV20-1
SATLGGTQY
>TRBJ1-6|TRBV12-3/TRBV12-4
ASSVALTGDSPLH
>TRBJ2-5|TRBV28
ASSLGRQGRRTQY
>TRBJ2-7|TRBV4-1
ASSQGQGLSYEQY
>TRBJ2-7|TRBV11-2
ASSLALGYRSYEQY
>TRBJ1-2|TRBV28
ASGLSPYYGYT
>TRBJ2-2|TRBV9
ASSANSWELF
>TRBJ1-3|TRBV7-8
ASSPTRPGMSSGNTIY
>TRBJ2-5|TRBV28
ASQTGTNQETQY
>TRBJ2-1|TRBV20-1
SADREQF
>TRBJ1-2|TRBV4-1
ASSPHPSGALYGYT
>TRBJ2-7|TRBV28
ASRPSGGVPLY
>TRBJ2-5|TRBV4-2
ASSQDLGSQETQY
>TRBJ2-1|TRBV7-9
ASSLGNRFNEQF
>TRBJ1-1|TRBV5-1
ASSFAGTGVMNTEAF
>TRBJ1-6|TRBV20-1
SAIYRDREPLH
>TRBJ1-2|TRBV7-2
ASSPGPGFEGYT
>TRBJ1-6|TRBV27
ASSLRGLSSYNSPLH
>TRBJ2-7|TRBV11-2
ASSQVGTLSYEQY
>TRBJ1-2|TRBV7-2
ASSLDWVGYYGYT
>TRBJ2-3|TRBV12-3/TRBV12-4
ASSHISSTDTQY
>TRBJ1-6|TRBV19
ASSARAVGSPLH
>TRBJ2-2|TRBV6-1
ATGQDLVSTGELF
>TRBJ2-5|TRBV7-6
ASSLVLERDETQY
>TRBJ2-1|TRBV5-1
ASSKDNPGRNEQF
>TRBJ2-7|TRBV7-9
ASSPIGQAGYEQY
>TRBJ2-1|TRBV4-3
ASRADRSSYNEQF
>TRBJ1-4|TRBV5-5
ASSLRRWDEKLF
>TRBJ1-2|TRBV12-3/TRBV12-4
ASSFEVTGAGGYT
>TRBJ2-1|TRBV10-3
AISGTGLAGGNEQF
>TRBJ2-5|TRBV29-1
SAARGREETQY
>TRBJ1-6|TRBV20-1
SARDWSQNSPLH
>TRBJ1-1|TRBV5-1
ASSLGQGWMNTEAF
>TRBJ2-3|TRBV6-4
ASSVSPEGGRDTQY
>TRBJ2-5|TRBV4-2
ASSQDGQPQETQY
>TRBJ2-3|TRBV12-3/TRBV12-4
ASRIGTGGTDTQY
>TRBJ1-1|TRBV5-5
ASSPWKGQAGPEAF
>TRBJ1-5|TRBV6-5
ASSPWRGDYSNQPQH
>TRBJ1-2|TRBV28
ASSSPDRGLYGYT
>TRBJ1-2|TRBV20-1
SASSPSVRGIGGYT
>TRBJ1-5|TRBV5-6
ASSLPQSGSQGVYQPQH
>TRBJ1-2|TRBV12-3/TRBV12-4
ASSTANYGYT